A selection of T cell receptor beta chains follows, all from one sample in a study of blood T cell repertoires in COVID-19. The data were produced by immunoSEQ multiplex PCR, yet TCRdb's version contains in-frame clones alone and is incomplete. This sample has 250,000 or so clones, with 84% found just once. The specimen sequenced was peripheral blood. These receptors were taken from a middle-aged woman who had recovered from COVID-19. The CDR3 runs from the conserved cysteine through the conserved F or W. Each record gives: CDR3 length, V gene, D gene, J gene, clone size, CDR3 protein. The D gene is left open where the match is weak. Clone size is stated in some rows and not others, as once, few, many or a class when expanded.

CDR3 length: 15; V gene: TRBV6-1; D gene: TRBD2; J gene: TRBJ2-5; clone size: NA; CDR3 protein: CASSQAGGLTETQYF
CDR3 length: 13; V gene: TRBV2; D gene: NA; J gene: TRBJ1-2; clone size: few; CDR3 protein: CASSDSLNYGYTF
CDR3 length: 16; V gene: TRBV5-1; D gene: TRBD2; J gene: TRBJ2-1; clone size: NA; CDR3 protein: CASSLVPGLAYNEQFF
CDR3 length: 17; V gene: TRBV30; D gene: NA; J gene: TRBJ1-5; clone size: NA; CDR3 protein: CAWSTPSGGRSNQPQHF
CDR3 length: 14; V gene: TRBV2; D gene: TRBD1; J gene: TRBJ1-5; clone size: NA; CDR3 protein: CASRKTGMNQPQHF
CDR3 length: 15; V gene: TRBV27; D gene: TRBD2; J gene: TRBJ2-3; clone size: once; CDR3 protein: CASRSTSAYTDTQYF
CDR3 length: 14; V gene: TRBV18; D gene: NA; J gene: TRBJ2-7; clone size: NA; CDR3 protein: CASSPPDRTYEQYF
CDR3 length: 13; V gene: TRBV4-1; D gene: NA; J gene: TRBJ2-5; clone size: NA; CDR3 protein: CASSQVQGETQYF
CDR3 length: 13; V gene: TRBV28; D gene: TRBD1; J gene: TRBJ2-7; clone size: once; CDR3 protein: CASSLQGAYEQYF
CDR3 length: 17; V gene: TRBV15; D gene: NA; J gene: TRBJ2-7; clone size: NA; CDR3 protein: CATSRERAGSKSYEQYF
CDR3 length: 15; V gene: TRBV5-5; D gene: NA; J gene: TRBJ1-6; clone size: NA; CDR3 protein: CASSLKQGRDSPLHF
CDR3 length: 16; V gene: TRBV6-1; D gene: TRBD1; J gene: TRBJ1-1; clone size: NA; CDR3 protein: CASSERAGGGDTEAFF
CDR3 length: 15; V gene: TRBV7-9; D gene: TRBD1; J gene: TRBJ2-1; clone size: NA; CDR3 protein: CASSPLGQKYNEQFF
CDR3 length: 11; V gene: TRBV6-5; D gene: TRBD1; J gene: TRBJ1-1; clone size: NA; CDR3 protein: CASSHDRGTFF
CDR3 length: 15; V gene: TRBV19; D gene: NA; J gene: TRBJ2-1; clone size: NA; CDR3 protein: CASSRSVGAGDEQFF
CDR3 length: 14; V gene: TRBV2; D gene: NA; J gene: TRBJ1-2; clone size: NA; CDR3 protein: CASTVQGINYGYTF
CDR3 length: 14; V gene: TRBV28; D gene: NA; J gene: TRBJ1-1; clone size: NA; CDR3 protein: CATARGDENTEAFF
CDR3 length: 15; V gene: TRBV5-1; D gene: TRBD2; J gene: TRBJ2-1; clone size: NA; CDR3 protein: CASSFSGGAFNEQFF
CDR3 length: 14; V gene: TRBV11-3; D gene: NA; J gene: TRBJ1-6; clone size: NA; CDR3 protein: CASAKGSYNSPLHF
CDR3 length: 12; V gene: TRBV7-9; D gene: TRBD1; J gene: TRBJ1-2; clone size: NA; CDR3 protein: CASSLTGAGYTF
CDR3 length: 17; V gene: TRBV5-1; D gene: NA; J gene: TRBJ2-2; clone size: once; CDR3 protein: CASSLVEGRDGTGELFF
CDR3 length: 15; V gene: TRBV6-5; D gene: NA; J gene: TRBJ1-6; clone size: NA; CDR3 protein: CASSYSTENNSPLHF
CDR3 length: 15; V gene: TRBV19; D gene: NA; J gene: TRBJ2-3; clone size: NA; CDR3 protein: CASKDRGSSTDTQYF
CDR3 length: 18; V gene: TRBV7-9; D gene: TRBD1; J gene: TRBJ2-2; clone size: NA; CDR3 protein: CASRAYPWTGENTGELFF
CDR3 length: 14; V gene: TRBV19; D gene: TRBD2; J gene: TRBJ2-1; clone size: many; CDR3 protein: CASSMTSDWGEQFF
CDR3 length: 12; V gene: TRBV15; D gene: NA; J gene: TRBJ2-1; clone size: NA; CDR3 protein: CATSDNYNEQFF
CDR3 length: 17; V gene: TRBV28; D gene: TRBD1; J gene: TRBJ2-3; clone size: few; CDR3 protein: CASSLGNRDRDSDTQYF
CDR3 length: 14; V gene: TRBV4-1; D gene: TRBD1; J gene: TRBJ2-3; clone size: NA; CDR3 protein: CASSQRTGGDTQYF
CDR3 length: 13; V gene: TRBV23-1; D gene: TRBD2; J gene: TRBJ2-1; clone size: NA; CDR3 protein: CASTGTSGDEQFF
CDR3 length: 15; V gene: TRBV5-1; D gene: TRBD1; J gene: TRBJ1-4; clone size: NA; CDR3 protein: CASSGKTGANEKLFF
CDR3 length: 14; V gene: TRBV9; D gene: NA; J gene: TRBJ1-3; clone size: NA; CDR3 protein: CASSVEYSGNTIYF
CDR3 length: 12; V gene: TRBV7-9; D gene: NA; J gene: TRBJ2-1; clone size: NA; CDR3 protein: CASSRDYNEQFF
CDR3 length: 15; V gene: TRBV7-9; D gene: TRBD1; J gene: TRBJ2-5; clone size: NA; CDR3 protein: CASSHRQGARETQYF